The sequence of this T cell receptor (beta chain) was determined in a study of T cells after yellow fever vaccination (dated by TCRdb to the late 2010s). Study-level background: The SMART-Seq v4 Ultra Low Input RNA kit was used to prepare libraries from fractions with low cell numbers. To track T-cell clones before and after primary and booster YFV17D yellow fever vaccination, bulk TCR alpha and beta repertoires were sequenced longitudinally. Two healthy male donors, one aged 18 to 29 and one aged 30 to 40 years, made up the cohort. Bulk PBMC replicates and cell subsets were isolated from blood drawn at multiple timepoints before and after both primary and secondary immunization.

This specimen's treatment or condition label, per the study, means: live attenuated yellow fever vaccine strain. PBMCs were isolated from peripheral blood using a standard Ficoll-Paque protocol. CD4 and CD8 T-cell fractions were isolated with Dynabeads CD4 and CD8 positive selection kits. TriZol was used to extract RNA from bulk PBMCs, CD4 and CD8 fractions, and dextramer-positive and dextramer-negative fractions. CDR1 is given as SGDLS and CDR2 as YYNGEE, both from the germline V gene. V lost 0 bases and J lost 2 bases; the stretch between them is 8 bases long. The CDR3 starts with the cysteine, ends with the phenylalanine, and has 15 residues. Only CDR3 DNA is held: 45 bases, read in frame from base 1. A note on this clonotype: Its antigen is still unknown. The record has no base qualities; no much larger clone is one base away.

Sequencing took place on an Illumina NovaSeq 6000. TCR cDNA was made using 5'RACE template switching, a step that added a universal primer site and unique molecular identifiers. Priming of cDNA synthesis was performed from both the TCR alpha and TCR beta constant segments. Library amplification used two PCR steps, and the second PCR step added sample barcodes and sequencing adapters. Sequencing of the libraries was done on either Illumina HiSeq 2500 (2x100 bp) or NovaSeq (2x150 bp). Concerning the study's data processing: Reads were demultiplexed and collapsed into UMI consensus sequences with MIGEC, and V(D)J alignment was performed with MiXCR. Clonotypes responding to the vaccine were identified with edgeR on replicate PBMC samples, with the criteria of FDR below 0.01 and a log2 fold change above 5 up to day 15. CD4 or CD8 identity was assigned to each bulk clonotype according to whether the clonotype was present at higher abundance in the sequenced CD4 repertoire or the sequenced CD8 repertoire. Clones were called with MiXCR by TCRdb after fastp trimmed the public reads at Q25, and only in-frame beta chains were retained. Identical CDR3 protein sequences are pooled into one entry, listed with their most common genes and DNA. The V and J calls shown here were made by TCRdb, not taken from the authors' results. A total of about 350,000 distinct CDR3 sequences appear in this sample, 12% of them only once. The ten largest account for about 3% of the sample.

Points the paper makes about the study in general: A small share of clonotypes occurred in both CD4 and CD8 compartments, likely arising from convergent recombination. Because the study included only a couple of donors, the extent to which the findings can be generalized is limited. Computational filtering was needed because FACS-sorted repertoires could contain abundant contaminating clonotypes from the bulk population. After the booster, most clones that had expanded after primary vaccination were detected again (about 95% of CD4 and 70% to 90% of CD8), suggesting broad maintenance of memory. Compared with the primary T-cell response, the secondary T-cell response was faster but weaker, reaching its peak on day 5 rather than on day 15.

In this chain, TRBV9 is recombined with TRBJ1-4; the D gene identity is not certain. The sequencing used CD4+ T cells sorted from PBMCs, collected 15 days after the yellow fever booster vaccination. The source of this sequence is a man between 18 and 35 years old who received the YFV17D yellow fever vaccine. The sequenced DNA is TGTGCCAGCAGCGTAGGGGCAGTGACTAATGAAAAACTGTTTTTT. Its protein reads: CASSVGAVTNEKLFF.